This section outlines one T cell receptor (beta chain) sequence together with its context. Its antigen remains unidentified. V gave up 6 bases and J gave up 1 base; unmatched junction bases: 8. CDR1 is SNHLY and CDR2 is FYNNEI in the germline V gene. There are 15 residues in the CDR3. This sample is drawn from a study of CD8+ T cells in alopecia areata. Study-level background: Among treated patients, oral tofacitinib was administered at 5 to 10 mg twice daily. Treatment ran 6 to 18 months, with 6 months of follow-up afterward. Study observations and caveats: Patients displayed less clarity in TCR sharing than mice, a finding possibly related to HLA. Especially in alopecia totalis/universalis, lesional scalp showed greater clonality than normal scalp did.

Sequencing used cDNA as its template, made by extracting RNA and reverse transcribing it. Generated by immunoSEQ multiplex PCR, the TCRdb table keeps only in-frame clones and is missing some. In the table there are some 130,000 clones, around three fifths of which are singletons. This chain joins TRBV2 and TRBJ1-1, with 7 nucleotides matching TRBD1. The material sequenced was CD4+ T cells sorted from blood, taken at week 0. The sequence was obtained from a human donor with alopecia areata. The CDR3 DNA sequence: TGTGCCAGCAGGAAAAGGACAGGCGGGAACACTGAAGCTTTCTTT. It specifies CASRKRTGGNTEAFF. Using reference TRBV2 and TRBJ1-1 for the parts outside the CDR3, the full variable domain is EPEVTQTPSHQVTQMGQEVILRCVPISNHLYFYWYRQILGQKVEFLVSFYNNEISEKSEIFDDQFSVERPDGSNFTLKIRSTKLEDSAMYFCASRKRTGGNTEAFFGQGTRLTVV.